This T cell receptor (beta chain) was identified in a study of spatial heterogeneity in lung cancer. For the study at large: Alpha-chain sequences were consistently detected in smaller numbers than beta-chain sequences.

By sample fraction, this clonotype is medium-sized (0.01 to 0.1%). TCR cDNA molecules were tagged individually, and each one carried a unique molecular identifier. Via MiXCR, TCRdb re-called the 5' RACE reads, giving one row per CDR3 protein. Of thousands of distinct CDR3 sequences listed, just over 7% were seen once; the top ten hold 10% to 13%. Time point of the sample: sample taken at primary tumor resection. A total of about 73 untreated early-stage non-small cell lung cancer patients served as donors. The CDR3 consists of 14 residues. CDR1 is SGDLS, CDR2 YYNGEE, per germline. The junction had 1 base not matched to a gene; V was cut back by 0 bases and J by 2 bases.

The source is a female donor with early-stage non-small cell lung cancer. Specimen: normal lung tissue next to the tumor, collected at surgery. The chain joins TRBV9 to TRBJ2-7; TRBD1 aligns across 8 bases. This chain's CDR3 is CASSVDRGTYEQYF. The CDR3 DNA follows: TGTGCCAGCAGCGTAGACAGGGGGACCTACGAGCAGTACTTC. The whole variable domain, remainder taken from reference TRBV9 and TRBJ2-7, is DSGVTQTPKHLITATGQRVTLRCSPRSGDLSVYWYQQSLDQGLQFLIQYYNGEERAKGNILERFSAQQFPDLHSELNLSSLELGDSALYFCASSVDRGTYEQYFGPGTRLTVT.